This TCR beta chain was documented in a study of HIV-infected patients and healthy controls. Overall study results and limits: The authors saw processing only sixteen HIV-infected individuals as a major limitation on generality.

This clonotype was recorded at least ten times. Its target is not known. Whole blood was used without fractionation, so all unsorted peripheral T cells were included. V was pared by 1 base and J by 4 bases, with 7 bases between. The CDR3 is 13 amino acids. Germline V gene sequence: CDR1 SGHVS, CDR2 FNYEAQ. Reverse transcription used around 480 ng RNA and constant-region primers for alpha and beta. Separate chain-specific third strand synthesis with multiplexing indices produced the alpha and beta libraries. One entry per CDR3 protein results from TCRdb running MiXCR on the 5' RACE reads. The top ten clones hold under 30% of a sample with some 6,200 distinct CDR3 sequences, roughly 25% of them seen once.

V gene TRBV7-6 combines with J gene TRBJ1-1; the D is unclear. This sequence was found in an adult with HIV infection. Specimen: blood, collected before antiretroviral therapy. The CDR3 DNA follows: TGTGCCAGCAGCTTAGGTACTGGCACTGAAGCTTTCTTT. It encodes CASSLGTGTEAFF.